The next 13 T cell receptor beta chains were all read from a single sample in a study of shared clonotypes between healthy human individuals. Profiled with immunoSEQ multiplex PCR; TCRdb holds only in-frame clones, not every one. Of some 1.4 million clones in the sample, roughly 96% were seen once. Sequenced input: naive CD4+ T cells sorted from blood. The subset was: CD45RA+ positively selected. Receptor source: a man aged 30-40 years in good health.

The chain combines TRBV11-2 with TRBJ2-3; D perhaps matches TRBD1 (6 bases). This CDR3 is 17 amino acids long. Germline lookup yields CDR1 SGHAT and CDR2 FQNNGV. Between the trimmed V and J ends, which lost 4 bases and 5 bases, there was a span of 22 bases. This chain's CDR3 is CASSSWGLGSVEDTQYF. The CDR3, as DNA: TGTGCCAGCAGCTCCTGGGGGCTAGGATCCGTGGAAGATACGCAGTATTTT. The complete variable domain, with remaining parts taken from reference TRBV11-2 and TRBJ2-3, reads EAGVAQSPRYKIIEKRQSVAFWCNPISGHATLYWYQQILGQGPKLLIQFQNNGVVDDSQLPKDRFSAERLKGVDSTLKIQPAKLEDSAVYLCASSSWGLGSVEDTQYFGPGTRLTVL.

The CDR3 coding sequence is TGTGCCAGCAGCTTAGATTTATCGGCCCGAAGTGAGCAGTTCTTC. This gives the protein CASSLDLSARSEQFF. The genes are TRBV11-2 and TRBJ2-1; D is unclear. V dropped 0 bases and J dropped 9 bases, with 15 bases sitting between them. CDR3 length: 15 amino acids. Germline CDR1 and CDR2: SGHAT and FQNNGV.

In this sample, this clone turned up once. The genes are TRBV7-9 and TRBJ1-5; D might be TRBD1 (6 bases). The CDR3 covers 16 residues. CDR1 and CDR2 from the germline V gene are SEHNR and FQNEAQ (reference sequence). The V and J ends lost 3 bases and 5 bases respectively, with 17 bases between them. The CDR3 sequence is CASSFYQGTFDQPQHF. CDR3 coding DNA: TGTGCCAGCAGCTTTTATCAGGGGACCTTTGATCAGCCCCAGCATTTT.

The rearrangement links TRBV7-3 to TRBJ1-2; possibly TRBD1 for D (5 bases). Germline values: CDR1 SGHTA, CDR2 FQGTGA. Trimming shortened V by 3 bases and J by 2 bases, and 7 bases separated the two germline ends. CDR3 size: 13 residues. Here the CDR3 DNA reads TGTGCCAGCAGCTTTTCAGGGAACTATGGCTACACCTTC. Its translation: CASSFSGNYGYTF.

The chain uses TRBV5-1 and TRBJ1-5; TRBD1 might be the D (5 bases). Trimming shortened V by 0 bases and J by 0 bases, and 10 bases separated the two germline ends. This CDR3 is 16 amino acids long. The germline V gene encodes CDR1 SGHRS and CDR2 YFSETQ. The CDR3 DNA follows: TGCGCCAGCAGCTTGGGGGACTCCCATAGCAATCAGCCCCAGCATTTT. Translation: CASSLGDSHSNQPQHF.

This chain uses TRBV19 with TRBJ2-6, with 9 positions matching TRBD2. With V trimmed by 3 bases and J by 0 bases, 6 bases remained unmatched. Germline V gene data show CDR1 as LNHDA and CDR2 as SQIVND (reference sequence). CDR3 length: 18 residues. As DNA, the CDR3 is TGTGCCAGTAGTATGGGCGGGAGGGCTCCCTCTGGGGCCAACGTCCTGACTTTC. Amino acids: CASSMGGRAPSGANVLTF. Filled out from reference TRBV19 and TRBJ2-6, the complete variable domain reads DGGITQSPKYLFRKEGQNVTLSCEQNLNHDAMYWYRQDPGQGLRLIYYSQIVNDFQKGDIAEGYSVSREKKESFPLTVTSAQKNPTAFYLCASSMGGRAPSGANVLTFGAGSRLTVL.

This clone was seen just once. CDR3 sequence reads: CASNLPYGEQFF. The CDR3 DNA reads as TGTGCCAGCAACCTCCCTTACGGTGAGCAGTTCTTC. The V gene is TRBV7-9, the J gene TRBJ2-1; D unresolved. V was clipped by 7 bases and J by 9 bases, with 13 bases between them. CDR3 size: 12 residues. Germline V gene sequence: CDR1 SEHNR, CDR2 FQNEAQ (reference sequence).

This chain uses TRBV7-2 with TRBJ2-5; 9 bases agree with TRBD2. The CDR3 is made up of 17 amino acids. Looked up from germline, CDR1 is SGHTA and CDR2 is FQGNSA. Losses at the gene ends were 2 bases for V and 6 bases for J; bases not matched to a gene: 13. As DNA, the CDR3 is TGTGCCAGCAGCTTAATTGCGGGAGGGCCAGGTGTGAAGACCCAGTACTTC. Translated, it gives CASSLIAGGPGVKTQYF.

CDR3 coding DNA: TGCAGCGCCAAGATGGGAGAAGGCGACACCGGGGAGCTGTTTTTT. Translated: CSAKMGEGDTGELFF. The chain joins TRBV29-1 to TRBJ2-2; D perhaps matches TRBD2 (5 bases). This CDR3 has 15 residues. V was shortened by 7 bases and J by 3 bases, with 18 bases between the two germline ends. Germline assignment: CDR1 SQVTM and CDR2 ANQGSEA.

The V gene is TRBV27, the J gene TRBJ1-5; 7 bases agree with TRBD1. V shed 0 bases and J 4 bases; nucleotides not matched to a gene: 6. The CDR3 contains 16 residues. Germline V CDR1 and CDR2: MNHEY, SMNVEV (reference sequence). The CDR3 protein is CASSLSRGTENQPQHF. As DNA, the CDR3 is TGTGCCAGCAGTTTATCGCGGGGGACAGAAAATCAGCCCCAGCATTTT.

The gene calls are TRBV28 and TRBJ1-2, with TRBD1 matching 8 bases. J lost 1 base, V lost 3 bases, and 19 bases had no gene match. Germline loops: CDR1 MDHEN, CDR2 SYDVKM. The CDR3 loop spans 20 amino acids. The DNA of the CDR3 is TGTGCCAGCAGTTTGTGGGCAGGGGGCGCGTCCGGGTCCATTAACTATGGCTACACCTTC. Protein product: CASSLWAGGASGSINYGYTF.

V gene TRBV7-2 combines with J gene TRBJ2-7, with D uncertain. Deletions cut 1 base from V and 5 bases from J, with 21 bases between. This CDR3 is 17 amino acids long. In germline, CDR1 is SGHTA, CDR2 FQGNSA. CDR3 loop: CASSLVGRRILLHEQYF. CDR3 nucleotides: TGTGCCAGCAGCTTAGTAGGGCGAAGGATTCTCCTACACGAGCAGTACTTC.

V usage is TRBV30 and J usage is TRBJ1-1; D is undetermined. The V end lost 2 bases, the J end lost 2 bases, and 9 bases lay between the germline ends. The germline V gene has CDR1 GTSNPN and CDR2 SVGIG (reference sequence). This CDR3 comprises 13 residues. CDR3 sequence (DNA): TGTGCCTGGAGTCCACGGACTAACACTGAAGCTTTCTTT. This codes for CAWSPRTNTEAFF.